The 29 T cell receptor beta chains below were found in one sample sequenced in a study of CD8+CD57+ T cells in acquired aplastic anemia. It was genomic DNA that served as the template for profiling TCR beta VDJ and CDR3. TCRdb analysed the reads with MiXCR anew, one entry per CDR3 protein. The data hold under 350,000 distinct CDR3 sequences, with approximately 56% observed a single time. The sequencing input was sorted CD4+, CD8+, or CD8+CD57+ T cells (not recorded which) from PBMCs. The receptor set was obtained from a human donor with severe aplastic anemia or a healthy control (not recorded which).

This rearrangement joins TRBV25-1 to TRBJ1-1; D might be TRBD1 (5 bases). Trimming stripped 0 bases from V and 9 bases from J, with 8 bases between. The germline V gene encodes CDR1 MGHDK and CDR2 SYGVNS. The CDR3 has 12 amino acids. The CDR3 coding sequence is TGTGCCAGCAGTGAATATGGGGCCCAAGCTTTCTTT. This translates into CASSEYGAQAFF. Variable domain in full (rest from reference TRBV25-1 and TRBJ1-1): EADIYQTPRYLVIGTGKKITLECSQTMGHDKMYWYQQDPGMELHLIHYSYGVNSTEKGDLSSESTVSRIRTEHFPLTLESARPSHTSQYLCASSEYGAQAFFGQGTRLTVV.

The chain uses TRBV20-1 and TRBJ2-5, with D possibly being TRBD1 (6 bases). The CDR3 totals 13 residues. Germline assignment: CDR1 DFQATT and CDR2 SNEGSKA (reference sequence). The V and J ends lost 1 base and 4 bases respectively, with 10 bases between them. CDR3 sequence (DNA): TGCAGTGCTAGAGTACCAGGGGTAGAGACCCAGTACTTC. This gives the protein CSARVPGVETQYF.

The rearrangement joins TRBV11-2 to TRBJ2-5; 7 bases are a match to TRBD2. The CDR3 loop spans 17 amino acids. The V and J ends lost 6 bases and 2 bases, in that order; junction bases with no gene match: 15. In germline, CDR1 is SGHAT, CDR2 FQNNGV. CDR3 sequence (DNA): TGTGCCAGCAGTCCCTGGACAATACTAGCGAATCAAGAGACCCAGTACTTC. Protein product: CASSPWTILANQETQYF.

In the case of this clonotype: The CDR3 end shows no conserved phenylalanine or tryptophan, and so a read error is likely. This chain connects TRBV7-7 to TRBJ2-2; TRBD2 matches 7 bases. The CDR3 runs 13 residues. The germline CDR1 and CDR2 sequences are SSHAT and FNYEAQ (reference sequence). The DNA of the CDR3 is TGTGCTAGCAGGAAGGGAGGGACCGGGGAGCTGTTTCTT. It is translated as CASRKGGTGELFL.

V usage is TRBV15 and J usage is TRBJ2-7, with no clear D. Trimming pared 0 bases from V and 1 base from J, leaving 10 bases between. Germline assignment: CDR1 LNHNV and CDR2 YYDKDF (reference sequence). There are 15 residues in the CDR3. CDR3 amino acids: CATSRDPTVSYEQYF. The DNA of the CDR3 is TGTGCCACCAGCAGAGATCCTACGGTATCCTACGAGCAGTACTTC.

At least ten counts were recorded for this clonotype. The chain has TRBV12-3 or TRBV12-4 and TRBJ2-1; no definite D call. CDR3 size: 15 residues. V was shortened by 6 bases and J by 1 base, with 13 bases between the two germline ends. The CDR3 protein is CASSPPFRSYNEQFF. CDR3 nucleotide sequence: TGTGCCAGCAGCCCCCCATTCCGGTCCTACAATGAGCAGTTCTTC.

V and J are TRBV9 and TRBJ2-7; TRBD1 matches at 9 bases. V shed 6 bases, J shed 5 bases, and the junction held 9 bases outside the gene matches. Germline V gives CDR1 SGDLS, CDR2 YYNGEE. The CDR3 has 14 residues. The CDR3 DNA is TGTGCCAGCAATCGGGGGGACAGGGACGACGAGCAGTACTTC. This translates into CASNRGDRDDEQYF.

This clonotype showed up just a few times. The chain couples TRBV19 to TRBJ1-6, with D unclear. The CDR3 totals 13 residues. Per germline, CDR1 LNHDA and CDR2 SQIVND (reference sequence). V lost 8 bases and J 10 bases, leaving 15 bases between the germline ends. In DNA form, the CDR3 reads TGTGCCAGTCAGACCATACCCGACTCACCCCTCCACTTT. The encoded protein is CASQTIPDSPLHF.

The CDR3 spells CAISGRTGVYNEQFF. The CDR3 DNA sequence: TGTGCCATCAGCGGCCGGACAGGGGTCTACAATGAGCAGTTCTTC. The V and J genes are TRBV10-3 and TRBJ2-1, with 9 bases fitting TRBD1. Germline-derived CDR1 and CDR2 are ENHRY and SYGVKD. The V and J ends lost 6 bases and 3 bases, in that order; junction bases with no gene match: 6. The CDR3 runs to 15 residues.

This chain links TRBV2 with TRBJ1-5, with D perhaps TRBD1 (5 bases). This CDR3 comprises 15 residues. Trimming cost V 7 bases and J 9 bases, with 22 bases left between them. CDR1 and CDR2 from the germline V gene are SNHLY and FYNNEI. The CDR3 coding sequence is TGTGCCAGCAAAGAAGGGGTCAGTCTGGATTGGCCCCAGCATTTT. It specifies CASKEGVSLDWPQHF.

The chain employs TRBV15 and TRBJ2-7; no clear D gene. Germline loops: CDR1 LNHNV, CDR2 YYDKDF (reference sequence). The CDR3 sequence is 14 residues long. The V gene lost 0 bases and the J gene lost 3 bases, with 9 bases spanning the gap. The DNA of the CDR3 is TGTGCCACCAGCAGAGAGGGTTCAGACTACGAGCAGTACTTC. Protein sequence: CATSREGSDYEQYF. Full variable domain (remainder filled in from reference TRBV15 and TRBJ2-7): DAMVIQNPRYQVTQFGKPVTLSCSQTLNHNVMYWYQQKSSQAPKLLFHYYDKDFNNEADTPDNFQSRRPNTSFCFLDIRSPGLGDTAMYLCATSREGSDYEQYFGPGTRLTVT.

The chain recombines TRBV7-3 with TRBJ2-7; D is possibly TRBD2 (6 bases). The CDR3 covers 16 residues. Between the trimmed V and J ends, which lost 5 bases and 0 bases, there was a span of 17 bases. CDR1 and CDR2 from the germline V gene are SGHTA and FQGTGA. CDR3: CASSASGLRSSYEQYF. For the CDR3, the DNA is TGTGCCAGCAGCGCATCGGGACTCCGGAGCTCCTACGAGCAGTACTTC.

The CDR3 nucleotides read TGTGCCAGCAGCGCTCTAGTGAGGGGGGCAGGCACAGATACGCAGTATTTT. This codes for CASSALVRGAGTDTQYF. This rearrangement joins TRBV6-5 to TRBJ2-3, with D perhaps assigned TRBD1 or TRBD2 (6 bases each). Germline V gene sequence: CDR1 MNHEY, CDR2 SVGAGI. The CDR3 is 17 amino acids. The germline V and J ends were trimmed by 6 bases and 1 base, with 20 bases remaining between them.

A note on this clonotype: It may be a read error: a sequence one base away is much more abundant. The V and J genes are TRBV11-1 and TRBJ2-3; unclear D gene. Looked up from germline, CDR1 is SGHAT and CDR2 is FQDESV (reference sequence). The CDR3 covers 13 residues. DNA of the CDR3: TGTGCCAGCAGCTTAGTGGGGTTAGATAAGCAGTATTTT. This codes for CASSLVGLDKQYF.

The CDR3 bases are TGTGCCAGCAGCCAACGGGGATCAAACACTGAAGCTTTCTTT. Its translation: CASSQRGSNTEAFF. The chain links TRBV9 to TRBJ1-1; D uncertain. In germline, CDR1 is SGDLS, CDR2 YYNGEE. Trimming removed 4 bases at V and 2 bases at J, with 12 bases between. The CDR3 is 14 residues long.

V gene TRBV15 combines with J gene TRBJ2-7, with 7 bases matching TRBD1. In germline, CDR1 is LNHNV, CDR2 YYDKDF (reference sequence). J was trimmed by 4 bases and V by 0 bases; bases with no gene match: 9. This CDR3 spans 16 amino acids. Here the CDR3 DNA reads TGTGCCACCAGCAGAGATTTCTCGACAGGGAAGTACGAGCAGTACTTC. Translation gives CATSRDFSTGKYEQYF.

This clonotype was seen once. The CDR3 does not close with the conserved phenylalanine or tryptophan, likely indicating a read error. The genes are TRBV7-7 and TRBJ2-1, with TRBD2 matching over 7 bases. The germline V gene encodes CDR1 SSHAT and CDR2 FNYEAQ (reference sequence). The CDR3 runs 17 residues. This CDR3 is CASSLTGGGANTGEQFL. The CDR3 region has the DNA TGTGCTAGCAGCCTCACCGGGGGAGGGGCGAACACCGGGGAGCAGTTCTTA.

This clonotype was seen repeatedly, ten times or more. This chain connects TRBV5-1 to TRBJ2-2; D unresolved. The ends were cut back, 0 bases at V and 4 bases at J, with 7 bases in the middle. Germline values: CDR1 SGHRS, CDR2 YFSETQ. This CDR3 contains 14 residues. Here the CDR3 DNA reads TGCGCCAGCAGCTTGGTGATGGGCACCGGGGAGCTGTTTTTT. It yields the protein CASSLVMGTGELFF.

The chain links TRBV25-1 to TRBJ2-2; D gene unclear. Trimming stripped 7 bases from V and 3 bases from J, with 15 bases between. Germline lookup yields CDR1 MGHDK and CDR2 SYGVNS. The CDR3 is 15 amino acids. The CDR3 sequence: CASTDGGRHTGELFF. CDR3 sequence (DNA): TGTGCCAGCACCGACGGTGGGCGGCACACCGGGGAGCTGTTTTTT.

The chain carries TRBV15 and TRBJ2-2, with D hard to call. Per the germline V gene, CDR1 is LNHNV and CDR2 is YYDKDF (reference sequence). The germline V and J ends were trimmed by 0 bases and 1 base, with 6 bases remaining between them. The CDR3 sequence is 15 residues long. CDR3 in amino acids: CATSRDQENTGELFF. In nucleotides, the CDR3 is TGTGCCACCAGCAGAGATCAGGAGAACACCGGGGAGCTGTTTTTT. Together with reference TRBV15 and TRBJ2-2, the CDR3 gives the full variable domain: DAMVIQNPRYQVTQFGKPVTLSCSQTLNHNVMYWYQQKSSQAPKLLFHYYDKDFNNEADTPDNFQSRRPNTSFCFLDIRSPGLGDTAMYLCATSRDQENTGELFFGEGSRLTVL.

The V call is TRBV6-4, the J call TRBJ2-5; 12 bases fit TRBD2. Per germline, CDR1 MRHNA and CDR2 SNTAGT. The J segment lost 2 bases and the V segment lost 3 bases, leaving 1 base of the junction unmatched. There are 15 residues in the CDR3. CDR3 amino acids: CASSETSGGQETQYF. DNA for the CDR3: TGTGCCAGCAGTGAAACTAGCGGGGGGCAAGAGACCCAGTACTTC.

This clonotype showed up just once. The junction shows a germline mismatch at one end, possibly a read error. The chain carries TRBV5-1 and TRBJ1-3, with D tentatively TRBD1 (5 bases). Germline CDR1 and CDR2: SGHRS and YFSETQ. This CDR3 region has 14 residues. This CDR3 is CASSGGTLGDTIYF. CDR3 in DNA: TGTGCCAGCAGCGGGGGGACTTTGGGAGACACCATATATTTT. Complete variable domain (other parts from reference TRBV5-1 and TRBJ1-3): KAGVTQTPRYLIKTRGQQVTLSCSPISGHRSVSWYQQTPGQGLQFLFEYFSETQRNKGNFPGRFSGRQFSNSRSEMNVSTLELGDSALYLCASSGGTLGDTIYFGEGSWLTVV.

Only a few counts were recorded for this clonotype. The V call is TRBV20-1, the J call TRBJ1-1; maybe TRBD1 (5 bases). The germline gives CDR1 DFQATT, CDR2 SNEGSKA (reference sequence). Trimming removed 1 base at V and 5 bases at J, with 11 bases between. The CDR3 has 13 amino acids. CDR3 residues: CSARVGGTTEAFF. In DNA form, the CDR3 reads TGCAGTGCTAGAGTCGGGGGGACGACTGAAGCTTTCTTT.

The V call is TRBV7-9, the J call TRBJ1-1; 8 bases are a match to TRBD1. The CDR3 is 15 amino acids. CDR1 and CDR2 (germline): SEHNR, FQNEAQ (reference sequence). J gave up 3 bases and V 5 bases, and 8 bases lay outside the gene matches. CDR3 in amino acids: CASSPRQGSDTEAFF. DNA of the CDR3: TGTGCCAGCAGCCCCCGACAGGGGTCGGACACTGAAGCTTTCTTT.

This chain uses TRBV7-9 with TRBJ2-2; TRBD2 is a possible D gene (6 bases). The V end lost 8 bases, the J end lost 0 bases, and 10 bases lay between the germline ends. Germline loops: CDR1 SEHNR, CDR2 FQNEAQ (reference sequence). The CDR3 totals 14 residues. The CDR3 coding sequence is TGTGCCAGCGGCGGGGCTGCGAACACCGGGGAGCTGTTTTTT. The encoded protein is CASGGAANTGELFF.

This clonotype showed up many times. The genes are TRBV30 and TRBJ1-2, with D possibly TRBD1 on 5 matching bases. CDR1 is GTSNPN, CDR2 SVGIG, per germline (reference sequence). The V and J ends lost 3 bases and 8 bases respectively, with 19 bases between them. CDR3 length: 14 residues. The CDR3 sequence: CAWRAAGSLYGYTF. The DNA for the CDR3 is TGTGCCTGGAGAGCGGCAGGGTCTCTCTACGGCTACACCTTC.

CDR3 protein: CASSEFLTAGELFF. CDR3 nucleotides: TGTGCCAGCAGTGAGTTTCTTACGGCCGGGGAGCTGTTTTTT. The rearrangement uses TRBV2 and TRBJ2-2, with unresolved D. V shed 3 bases and J shed 6 bases, with 11 bases lying between them. The length of the CDR3 is 14 residues. The germline V gene encodes CDR1 SNHLY and CDR2 FYNNEI.

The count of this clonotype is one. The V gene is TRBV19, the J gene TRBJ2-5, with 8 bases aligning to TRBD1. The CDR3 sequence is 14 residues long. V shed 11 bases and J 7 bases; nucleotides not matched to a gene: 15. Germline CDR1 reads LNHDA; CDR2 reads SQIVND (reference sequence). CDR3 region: CASSAQGDLGTQYF. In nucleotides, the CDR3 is TGTGCCTCTAGTGCACAGGGGGATTTAGGGACCCAGTACTTC.

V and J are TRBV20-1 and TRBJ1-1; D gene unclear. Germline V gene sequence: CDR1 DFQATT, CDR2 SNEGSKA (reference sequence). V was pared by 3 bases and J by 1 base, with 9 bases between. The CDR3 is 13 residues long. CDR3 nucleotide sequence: TGCAGTGCTAGTCCTGACGGGAACACTGAAGCTTTCTTT. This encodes CSASPDGNTEAFF.